The rows below give T cell receptor beta chains drawn from one sample of a study of blood T cell repertoires in COVID-19. TCRdb's table, derived via immunoSEQ multiplex PCR, lists solely in-frame clones and lacks some. The sample carries approximately 330,000 clones, 85% to 90% recorded once. The sample was peripheral blood. The receptors shown here come from a woman aged 40 to 50 with COVID-19, enrolled during active disease. The CDR3 runs from the conserved cysteine through the conserved F or W. Each record gives: CDR3 protein, CDR3 DNA, J gene, V gene, D gene, clone size. A D gene is named only where the DNA matches it firmly. Size values are once, few and many counts, or a class for expanded clones, and some rows have none.

CASNTGRGNTEAFF,TGTGCCAGCAACACAGGGAGGGGGAACACTGAAGCTTTCTTT,TRBJ1-1,TRBV7-9,.,.
CASSINGYRAGNTIYF,TGTGCCAGTAGTATCAATGGGTACAGAGCTGGAAACACCATATATTTT,TRBJ1-3,TRBV19,.,.
CASSFTRRGGSDTQYF,TGTGCCAGCAGTTTTACCCGGCGGGGGGGCTCAGATACGCAGTATTTT,TRBJ2-3,TRBV28,TRBD2,many
CASSPGEAQHSWNSPLHF,TGCGCCAGCAGTCCGGGGGAGGCCCAGCACTCTTGGAATTCACCCCTCCACTTT,TRBJ1-6,TRBV23-1,.,.
CASSFPGQGNYGYTF,TGTGCCAGCAGCTTTCCGGGACAGGGGAACTATGGCTACACCTTC,TRBJ1-2,TRBV11-2,TRBD1,.
CASSLQVGLAGAGTQYF,TGTGCCAGCAGCTTACAGGTTGGACTAGCGGGAGCGGGTACGCAGTATTTT,TRBJ2-3,TRBV7-3,TRBD2,.
CAISGLTEAFF,TGTGCCATCAGTGGACTGACTGAAGCTTTCTTT,TRBJ1-1,TRBV10-3,.,.
CASSAGVGSPLHF,TGTGCCAGCTCAGCAGGGGTGGGTTCACCCCTCCACTTT,TRBJ1-6,TRBV18,.,.
CASRRQLNTEAFF,TGTGCCAGTAGGAGGCAGCTGAACACTGAAGCTTTCTTT,TRBJ1-1,TRBV19,.,.
CASSLVGGSNQPQHF,TGCGCCAGCAGCTTGGTTGGGGGGAGCAATCAGCCCCAGCATTTT,TRBJ1-5,TRBV5-1,.,.
CSVARGQETQYF,TGCAGCGTAGCCAGGGGACAAGAGACCCAGTACTTC,TRBJ2-5,TRBV29-1,.,.
CASSLQGMNTEAFF,TGTGCCAGCAGCTTACAGGGGATGAACACTGAAGCTTTCTTT,TRBJ1-1,TRBV7-3,.,.
CASSPTHLTGSSSYNSPLHF,TGCGCCAGCAGCCCTACCCATCTGACAGGGTCGAGCTCCTATAATTCACCCCTCCACTTT,TRBJ1-6,TRBV4-3,TRBD1,once
CASSVGTGLGEQYF,TGTGCCAGCAGCGTCGGGACAGGGCTTGGTGAGCAGTACTTC,TRBJ2-7,TRBV9,TRBD1,.
CASRDSSSYEQYF,TGTGCCAGCAGGGACAGTAGCTCCTACGAGCAGTACTTC,TRBJ2-7,TRBV6-6,.,.
CASSQVDIGNTIYF,TGCGCCAGCAGCCAAGTGGACATCGGAAACACCATATATTTT,TRBJ1-3,TRBV4-1,.,.
CASSLVRPAPNTGELFF,TGTGCCAGCAGTTTGGTGCGGCCGGCCCCGAACACCGGGGAGCTGTTTTTT,TRBJ2-2,TRBV28,.,.
CASSLGAWDEQFF,TGTGCCAGCAGCTTGGGGGCCTGGGATGAGCAGTTCTTC,TRBJ2-1,TRBV7-9,.,.
CSVGLEPDEQYF,TGCAGCGTTGGCTTAGAGCCGGACGAGCAGTACTTC,TRBJ2-7,TRBV29-1,.,.
CAYRTGTYEQYF,TGTGCCTACCGGACAGGAACCTACGAGCAGTACTTC,TRBJ2-7,TRBV30,TRBD1,.
CASSQGQGRNEQFF,TGTGCCAGCAGCCAAGGCCAGGGAAGGAATGAGCAGTTCTTC,TRBJ2-1,TRBV7-2,.,.
CASSFGDRRNTIYF,TGTGCCAGCAGTTTCGGGGACAGACGAAACACCATATATTTT,TRBJ1-3,TRBV28,TRBD1,.
CASSLAGNTGELFF,TGCGCCAGCAGCTTGGCAGGAAACACCGGGGAGCTGTTTTTT,TRBJ2-2,TRBV5-1,.,.